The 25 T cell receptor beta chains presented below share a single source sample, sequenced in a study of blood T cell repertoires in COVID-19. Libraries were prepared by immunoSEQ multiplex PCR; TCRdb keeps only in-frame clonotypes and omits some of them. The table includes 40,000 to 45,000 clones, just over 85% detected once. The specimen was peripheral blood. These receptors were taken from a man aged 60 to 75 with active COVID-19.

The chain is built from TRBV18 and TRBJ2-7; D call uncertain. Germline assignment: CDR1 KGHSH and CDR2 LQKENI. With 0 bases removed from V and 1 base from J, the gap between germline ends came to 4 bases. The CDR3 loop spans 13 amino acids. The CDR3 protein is CASSPPVSYEQYF. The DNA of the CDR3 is TGTGCCAGCTCACCACCCGTTTCCTACGAGCAGTACTTC. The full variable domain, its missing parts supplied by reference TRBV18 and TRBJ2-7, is NAGVMQNPRHLVRRRGQEARLRCSPMKGHSHVYWYRQLPEEGLKFMVYLQKENIIDESGMPKERFSAEFPKEGPSILRIQQVVRGDSAAYFCASSPPVSYEQYFGPGTRLTVT.

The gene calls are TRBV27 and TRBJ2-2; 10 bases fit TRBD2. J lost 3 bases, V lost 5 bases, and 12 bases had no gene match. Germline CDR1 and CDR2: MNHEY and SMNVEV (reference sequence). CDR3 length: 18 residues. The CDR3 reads CASSPLAGETVHTGELFF. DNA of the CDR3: TGTGCCAGCAGTCCTCTAGCGGGAGAGACAGTGCACACCGGGGAGCTGTTTTTT.

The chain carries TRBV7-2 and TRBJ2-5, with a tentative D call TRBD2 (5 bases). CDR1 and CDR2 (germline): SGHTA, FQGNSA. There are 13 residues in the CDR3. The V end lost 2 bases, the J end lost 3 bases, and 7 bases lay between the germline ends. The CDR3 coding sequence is TGTGCCAGCAGCTTAATAGCGAAAGAGACCCAGTACTTC. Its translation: CASSLIAKETQYF.

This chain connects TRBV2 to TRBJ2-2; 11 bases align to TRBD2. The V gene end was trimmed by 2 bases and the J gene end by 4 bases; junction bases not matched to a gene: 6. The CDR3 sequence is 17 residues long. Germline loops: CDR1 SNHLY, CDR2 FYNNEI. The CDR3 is CASSERLAGLGTGELFF. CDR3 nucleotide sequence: TGTGCCAGCAGTGAACGACTAGCGGGACTGGGCACCGGGGAGCTGTTTTTT.

CDR3 amino acids: CASSPWTSVAYEQYF. In DNA form, the CDR3 reads TGCGCCAGCAGCCCTTGGACTAGCGTTGCCTACGAGCAGTACTTC. The genes are TRBV5-1 and TRBJ2-7; 9 positions agree with TRBD2. The trim removed 4 bases at V and 2 bases at J, leaving 7 bases unmatched. The CDR3 spans 15 residues. Per germline, CDR1 SGHRS and CDR2 YFSETQ.

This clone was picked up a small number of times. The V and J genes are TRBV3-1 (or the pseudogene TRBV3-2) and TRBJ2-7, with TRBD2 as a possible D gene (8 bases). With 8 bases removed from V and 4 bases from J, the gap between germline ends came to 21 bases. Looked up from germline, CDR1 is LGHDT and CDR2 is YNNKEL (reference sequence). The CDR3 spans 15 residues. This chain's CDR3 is CASGTAGVRPYEQYF. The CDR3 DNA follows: TGTGCCAGCGGGACAGCGGGGGTGCGACCTTACGAGCAGTACTTC.

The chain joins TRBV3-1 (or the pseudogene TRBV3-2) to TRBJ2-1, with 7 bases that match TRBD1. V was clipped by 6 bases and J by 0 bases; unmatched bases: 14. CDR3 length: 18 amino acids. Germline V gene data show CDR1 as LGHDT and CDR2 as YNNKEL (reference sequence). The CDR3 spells CASSLNAGTVSSYNEQFF. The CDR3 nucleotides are TGTGCCAGCAGTCTTAATGCCGGGACAGTAAGCTCCTACAATGAGCAGTTCTTC.

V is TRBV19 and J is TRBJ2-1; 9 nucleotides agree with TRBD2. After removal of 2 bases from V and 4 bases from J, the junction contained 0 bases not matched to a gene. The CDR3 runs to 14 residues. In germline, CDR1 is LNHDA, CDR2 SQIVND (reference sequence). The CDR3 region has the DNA TGTGCCAGTAGTATACTAGCGGGGTACAATGAGCAGTTCTTC. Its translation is CASSILAGYNEQFF.

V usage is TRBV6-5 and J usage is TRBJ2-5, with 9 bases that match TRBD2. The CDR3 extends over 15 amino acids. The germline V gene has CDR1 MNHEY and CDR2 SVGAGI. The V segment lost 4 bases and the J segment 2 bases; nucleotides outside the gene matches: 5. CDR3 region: CASSSSSGRQETQYF. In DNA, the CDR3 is TGTGCCAGCAGTTCCAGTAGCGGGAGACAAGAGACCCAGTACTTC.

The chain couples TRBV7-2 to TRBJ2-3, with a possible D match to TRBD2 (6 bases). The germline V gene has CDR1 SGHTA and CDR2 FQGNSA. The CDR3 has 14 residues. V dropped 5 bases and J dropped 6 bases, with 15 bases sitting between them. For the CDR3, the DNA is TGTGCCAGCAGCCCCAGCGCGGGAATTGATACGCAGTATTTT. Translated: CASSPSAGIDTQYF.

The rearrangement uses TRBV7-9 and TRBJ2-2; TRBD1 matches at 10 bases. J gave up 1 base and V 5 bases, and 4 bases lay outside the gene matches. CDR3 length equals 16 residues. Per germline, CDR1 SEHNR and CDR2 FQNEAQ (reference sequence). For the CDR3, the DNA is TGTGCCAGCAGCCCAAGGGACAGGGGGAACACCGGGGAGCTGTTTTTT. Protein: CASSPRDRGNTGELFF.

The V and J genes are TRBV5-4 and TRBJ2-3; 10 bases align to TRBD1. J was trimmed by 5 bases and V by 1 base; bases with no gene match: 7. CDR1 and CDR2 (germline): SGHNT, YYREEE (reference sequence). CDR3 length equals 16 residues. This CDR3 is CASSLRTGGAEDTQYF. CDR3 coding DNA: TGTGCCAGCAGCTTGCGGACAGGGGGGGCCGAAGATACGCAGTATTTT.

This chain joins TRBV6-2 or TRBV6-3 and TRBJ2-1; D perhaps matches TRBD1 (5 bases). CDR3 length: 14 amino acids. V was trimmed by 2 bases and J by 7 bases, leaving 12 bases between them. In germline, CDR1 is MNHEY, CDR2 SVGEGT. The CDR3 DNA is TGTGCCAGCAGTTACGCCCGACAGAGGAATGAGCAGTTCTTC. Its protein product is CASSYARQRNEQFF.

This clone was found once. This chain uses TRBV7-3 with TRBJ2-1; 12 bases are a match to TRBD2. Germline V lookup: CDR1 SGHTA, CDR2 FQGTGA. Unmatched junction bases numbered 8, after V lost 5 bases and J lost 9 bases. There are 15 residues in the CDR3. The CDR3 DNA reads TGTGCCAGCAGCCCCTCTAGCGGGAGGGTGGGTGAGCAGTTCTTC. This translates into CASSPSSGRVGEQFF.

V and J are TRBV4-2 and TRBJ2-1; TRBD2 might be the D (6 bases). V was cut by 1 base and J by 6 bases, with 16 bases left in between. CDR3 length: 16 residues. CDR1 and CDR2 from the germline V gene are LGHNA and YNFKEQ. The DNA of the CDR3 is TGTGCCAGCAGCCAAGCAATAGCGGTGCAACGCAATGAGCAGTTCTTC. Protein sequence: CASSQAIAVQRNEQFF.

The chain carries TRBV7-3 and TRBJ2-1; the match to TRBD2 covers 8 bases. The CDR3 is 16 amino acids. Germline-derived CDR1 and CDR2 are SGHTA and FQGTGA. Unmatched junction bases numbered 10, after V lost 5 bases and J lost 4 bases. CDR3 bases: TGTGCCAGCAGCCCGGAGGGGACTAGGACATACAATGAGCAGTTCTTC. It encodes CASSPEGTRTYNEQFF.

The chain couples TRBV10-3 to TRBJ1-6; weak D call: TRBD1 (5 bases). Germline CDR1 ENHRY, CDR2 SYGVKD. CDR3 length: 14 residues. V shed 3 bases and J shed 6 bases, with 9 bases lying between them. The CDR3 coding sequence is TGTGCCATCAGTGAAGGGACTGCTAATTCACCCCTCCACTTT. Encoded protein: CAISEGTANSPLHF.

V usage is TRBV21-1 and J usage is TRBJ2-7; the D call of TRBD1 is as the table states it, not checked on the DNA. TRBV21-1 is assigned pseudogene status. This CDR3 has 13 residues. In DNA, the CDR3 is TGTGCCAGCAGCACCGACAGCGTTTGCGAGCAGTACTTC. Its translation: CASSTDSVCEQYF.

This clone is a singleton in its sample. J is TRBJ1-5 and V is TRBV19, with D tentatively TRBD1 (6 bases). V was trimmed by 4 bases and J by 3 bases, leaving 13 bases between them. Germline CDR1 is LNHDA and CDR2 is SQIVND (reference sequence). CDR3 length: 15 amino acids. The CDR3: CASSRGQGNNQPQHF. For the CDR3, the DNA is TGTGCCAGTAGTAGGGGGCAGGGCAACAATCAGCCCCAGCATTTT. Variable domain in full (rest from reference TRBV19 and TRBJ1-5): DGGITQSPKYLFRKEGQNVTLSCEQNLNHDAMYWYRQDPGQGLRLIYYSQIVNDFQKGDIAEGYSVSREKKESFPLTVTSAQKNPTAFYLCASSRGQGNNQPQHFGDGTRLSIL.

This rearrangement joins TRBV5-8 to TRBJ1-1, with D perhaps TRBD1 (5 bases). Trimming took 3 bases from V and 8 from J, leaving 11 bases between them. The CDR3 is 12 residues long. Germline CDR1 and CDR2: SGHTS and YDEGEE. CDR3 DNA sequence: TGTGCCAGCAGCTCGGGCGGGACGGAAGCTTTCTTT. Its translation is CASSSGGTEAFF.

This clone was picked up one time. CDR3 loop: CASSKGLAGVETQYF. The DNA for the CDR3 is TGTGCCAGCAGCAAAGGACTAGCGGGAGTGGAGACCCAGTACTTC. V is TRBV21-1 and J is TRBJ2-5; whether TRBD2, the table's D call, matches the DNA was not checked. TRBV21-1 is annotated as a pseudogene. The CDR3 consists of 15 residues.

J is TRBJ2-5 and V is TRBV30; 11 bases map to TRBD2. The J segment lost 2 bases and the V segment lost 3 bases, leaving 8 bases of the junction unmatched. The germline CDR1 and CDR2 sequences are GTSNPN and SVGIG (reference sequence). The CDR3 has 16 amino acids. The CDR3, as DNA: TGTGCCTGGAGCCACGGACTAGCGGGCCGTCAAGAGACCCAGTACTTC. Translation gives CAWSHGLAGRQETQYF.

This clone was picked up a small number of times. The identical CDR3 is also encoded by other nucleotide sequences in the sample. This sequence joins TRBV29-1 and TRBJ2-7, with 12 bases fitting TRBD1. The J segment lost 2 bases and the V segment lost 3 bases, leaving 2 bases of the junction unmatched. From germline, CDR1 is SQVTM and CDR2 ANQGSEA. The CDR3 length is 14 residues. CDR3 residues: CSVEGTGGAYEQYF. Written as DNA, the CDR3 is TGCAGCGTTGAGGGGACAGGGGGCGCCTACGAGCAGTACTTC.

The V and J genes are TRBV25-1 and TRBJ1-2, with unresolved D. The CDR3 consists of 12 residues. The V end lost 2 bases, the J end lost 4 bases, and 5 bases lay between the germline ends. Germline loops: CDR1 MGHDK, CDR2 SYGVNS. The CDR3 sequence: CASSEAGYGYTF. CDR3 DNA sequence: TGTGCCAGCAGTGAAGCGGGCTATGGCTACACCTTC.

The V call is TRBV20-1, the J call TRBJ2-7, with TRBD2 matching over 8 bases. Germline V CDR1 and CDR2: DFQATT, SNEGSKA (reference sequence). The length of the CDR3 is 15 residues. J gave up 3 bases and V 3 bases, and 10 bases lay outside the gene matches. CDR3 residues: CSASEAAGGDYEQYF. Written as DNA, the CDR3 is TGCAGTGCTAGTGAGGCGGCGGGGGGTGACTACGAGCAGTACTTC.